Below, one T cell receptor (beta chain) is given with its context. Per germline, CDR1 SQVTM and CDR2 ANQGSEA. Trimming cost V 5 bases and J 4 bases; bases outside gene matches: 3. The CDR3 contains 12 residues. This sample was included in a study of blood T cell repertoires in COVID-19. Study-wide context: Sources were T cells, B-cell-depleted T cells, or PBMCs; the material itself was cDNA or gDNA.

Authors' methods: Amplification of reference gene primers provided the estimated nucleated cell counts. Repertoires were generated with immunoSEQ multiplex PCR, while TCRdb's copy carries only in-frame clones and drops some. Clone size and the V and J calls come from that table; the DNA yielded D and trimming. The table lists around 70,000 clones, 91% of them singletons. The sample consisted of peripheral blood. The clonotype comes from a man over 45 with COVID-19, enrolled during active disease. The chain links TRBV29-1 to TRBJ1-2; 8 positions agree with TRBD1. This CDR3 is CSVRTGPYGYTF. For the CDR3, the DNA is TGCAGCGTTCGGACAGGGCCCTATGGCTACACCTTC.